Sequencing of this TCR beta chain was carried out in a study of blood T cell repertoires in COVID-19. As for the study in general: In each case, the material was cDNA or gDNA derived from T cells, B-cell-depleted T cells, or PBMCs.

Trimming removed 4 bases from V and 9 bases from J; junction bases left unmatched: 12. CDR1 SGHTA and CDR2 FQGNSA come from the germline V gene. This CDR3 comprises 16 residues. Clones were sequenced by immunoSEQ multiplex PCR, and TCRdb holds only the in-frame ones, with some missing. Of 300,000 to 350,000 clones in the sample, around four fifths were seen once. Material for sequencing was peripheral blood. This TCR came from a man in his thirties or forties with active or convalescent COVID-19. The chain recombines TRBV7-2 with TRBJ2-1; 10 bases line up with TRBD1. In DNA form, the CDR3 reads TGTGCCAGCAGCTCTGGGACAGGGGTATATTGGAGTGAGCAGTTCTTC. Protein product: CASSSGTGVYWSEQFF.